The source of this T cell receptor beta chain is a study of T cells in Graves' hyperthyroidism and ophthalmopathy. The source material, RNA transcripts, was used to amplify TCR beta CDR3 regions. HTBI primers were the set used in a first-round RT-PCR of the TCR CDR3. TCRdb reprocessed the multiplex PCR reads via MiXCR and lists one record per CDR3 protein. The sample has around 350,000 distinct CDR3 sequences, around 25% seen once. This CDR3 comprises 14 residues. CDR1 is ENHRY and CDR2 is SYGVKD in the germline V gene. V was shortened by 5 bases and J by 5 bases, with 12 bases between the two germline ends. Each diagnosis drew on symptoms, thyroxine, TRAb, thyroid ultrasound and orbital computed tomography findings. Source material for PBMCs was less than 12 ml fresh peripheral blood. Note on this clonotype: Its matching antigen is unknown.

Overall study findings and caveats: Separation of ophthalmopathy from stable hyperthyroidism was achieved by a 13 V-J model.

This chain uses TRBV10-3 with TRBJ1-4, with D tentatively TRBD1 (5 bases). The source of this sequence is a man over 45 with Graves' hyperthyroidism. The sequenced sample was blood. The CDR3 reads CAISPGTGNEKLFF. The CDR3 nucleotides read TGTGCCATCAGTCCCGGGACGGGGAATGAAAAACTGTTTTTT.